Described below is a single T cell receptor (beta chain) sequence and its context. Its antigen is unknown. Deletions cut 0 bases from V and 2 bases from J, with 12 bases between. This CDR3 has 15 residues. Germline V gives CDR1 SGHRS, CDR2 YFSETQ. This entry comes from a study of Ad26.COV2.S vaccination and SARS-CoV-2 variants. Overall study context: Once, or twice with 56 days between doses, Ad26.COV2.S was given intramuscularly.

Indicated treatment: some 20 received Ad26.COV2.S at low or high dose, single or two shots; roughly five received placebo; per-sample allocation not given. Sample collection was performed on day 63 after the first vaccine or placebo injection. The protocol was immunoSEQ multiplex PCR, while the TCRdb copy is restricted to in-frame clones and leaves out a portion. This table holds a few hundred thousand clones, 80% to 90% found once. Study-wide results and caveats: Assessments of TCR breadth and depth may have underestimated the total T cell responses.

This specimen was peripheral blood, taken in a trial of Ad26.COV2.S vaccine versus placebo. The origin of this receptor is a person between 18 and 59 years old who received the Ad26.COV2.S COVID-19 vaccine or a placebo. The V and J genes are TRBV5-1 and TRBJ2-7; D is ambiguous. Here the CDR3 reads CASSLGPDYPYEQYF. The CDR3 DNA sequence: TGCGCCAGCAGCTTGGGACCGGATTATCCCTACGAGCAGTACTTC.